This T cell receptor beta chain originates from a study of blood T cell repertoires in COVID-19. Study context: COVID-19 samples collected from the United States, Italy and Spain covered acute and convalescent phases. PBMCs, B-cell-depleted T cells, or T cells were the source of the cDNA or gDNA that made up the material.

Germline V gene sequence: CDR1 GTSNPN, CDR2 SVGIG (reference sequence). V lost 3 bases and J 4 bases, leaving 12 bases between the germline ends. The length of the CDR3 is 13 residues. Original data processing: Nucleated cell number was recorded as an estimate derived from reference gene primer amplification. Profiling relied on immunoSEQ multiplex PCR, and the TCRdb table lists in-frame clones only, not all of them. That table furnishes V, J and clone size, whereas the DNA furnished D and trimming. Among about 73,000 clones listed, roughly nine tenths were seen once. The sequence was obtained from a woman in her late teens or twenties with acute or convalescent COVID-19. The sample consisted of peripheral blood. The chain combines TRBV30 with TRBJ1-2, with D hard to call. CDR3 DNA: TGTGCCTGGAGATGGGCCGTAGGCTATGGCTACACCTTC. Encoded protein: CAWRWAVGYGYTF.